The 5 T cell receptor beta chains reported below all come from one sample, sequenced in a study of CXCR3-negative and CXCR3-positive naive CD8 T cells. Through 5' RACE with UMI labels, the TRB cDNA libraries were prepared. Reanalyzing the 5' RACE reads, TCRdb keeps one entry per CDR3 protein, without DNA. In total, the table holds 43,000 or so distinct CDR3 sequences. Sequencing was performed on memory CD8+ T cells from blood. The receptors shown here come from a human donor in good health. Some clones in this sample may be carry-over from other donors' samples.

The V call is TRBV29-1, the J call TRBJ1-1; TCRdb picks TRBD1, but there is no DNA to check that call. This CDR3 is 13 amino acids long. Germline V gives CDR1 SQVTM, CDR2 ANQGSEA. CDR3 residues: CSVWDGLNTEAFF.

V is TRBV4-3 and J is TRBJ2-1; TCRdb indicates TRBD2, and absent DNA this call remains unverified. CDR3 length: 16 amino acids. Germline-derived CDR1 and CDR2 are LGHNA and YSLEER. CDR3 in amino acids: CASSHQASSGGNEQFF.

This chain connects TRBV20-1 to TRBJ2-2; TCRdb's D gene call, TRBD2, goes unchecked for lack of DNA. The length of the CDR3 is 12 residues. The germline CDR1 and CDR2 sequences are DFQATT and SNEGSKA (reference sequence). CDR3 loop: CSARTASWELFF.

This rearrangement joins TRBV19 to TRBJ2-1. The CDR3 has 15 residues. Germline CDR1 is LNHDA and CDR2 is SQIVND (reference sequence). CDR3: CASSIGSAFYDEQFF.

CDR3 residues: CASSQTLAGGPEYF. The chain uses TRBV14 and TRBJ2-3; TCRdb calls TRBD2, which cannot be checked without DNA. The CDR3 consists of 14 residues. CDR1 is SGHDN, CDR2 FVKESK, per germline.